This T cell receptor (beta chain) was captured by sequencing in a study of T cells in localized non-small cell lung cancer. The V gene lost 1 base and the J gene lost 7 bases, with 17 bases spanning the gap. CDR1 is GTSNPN, CDR2 SVGIG, per germline (reference sequence). This CDR3 region has 15 residues. Repertoires were generated with immunoSEQ multiplex PCR, while TCRdb's copy carries only in-frame clones and drops some. Among around 140,000 clones, roughly 90% were seen once, and the ten largest hold over 1.5%. This TCR came from a female donor of 60 years or more with stage I lung adenocarcinoma. The source was peripheral blood, collected before any cancer treatment. The V gene is TRBV30, the J gene TRBJ1-5; a weak D match, TRBD1 (6 bases). The CDR3 bases are TGTGCCTGGAGTGGGTCTCCAGGGGAAGGACAGCCCCAGCATTTT. It translates to CAWSGSPGEGQPQHF.